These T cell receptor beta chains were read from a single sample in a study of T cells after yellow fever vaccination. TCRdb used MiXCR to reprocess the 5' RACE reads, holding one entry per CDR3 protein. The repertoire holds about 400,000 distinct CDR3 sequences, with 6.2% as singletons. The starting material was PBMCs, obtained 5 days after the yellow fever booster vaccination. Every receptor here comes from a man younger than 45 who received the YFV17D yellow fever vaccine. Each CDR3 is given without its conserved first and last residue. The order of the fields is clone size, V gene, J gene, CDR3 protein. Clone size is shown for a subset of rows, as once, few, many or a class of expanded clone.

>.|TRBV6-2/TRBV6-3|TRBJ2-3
ASVQGDTDTQY
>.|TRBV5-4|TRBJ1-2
ASSPNRDLGYT
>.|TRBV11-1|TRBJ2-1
ASSGFNGRARNEQF
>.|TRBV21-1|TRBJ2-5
ASSKSRGRGETQY
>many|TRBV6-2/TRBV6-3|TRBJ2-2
ASSYAQGALGELF
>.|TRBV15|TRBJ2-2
ATSRDLAGGAGELF
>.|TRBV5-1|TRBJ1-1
ASSFADRGNTEAF
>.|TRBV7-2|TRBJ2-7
ASSPFTSGTRYEQY
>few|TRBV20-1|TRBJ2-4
SARVGVSGHQY
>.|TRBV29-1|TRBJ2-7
SVGGYRPYEHY
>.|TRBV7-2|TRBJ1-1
ASSLLSNTEAF
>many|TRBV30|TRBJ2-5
AGDPGIGTQY
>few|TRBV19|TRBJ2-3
ASSTGPKGTDTQY
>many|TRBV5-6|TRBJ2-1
ASSGAGSSSYNEQF
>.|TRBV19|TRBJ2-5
ASSIEGFGLETQY
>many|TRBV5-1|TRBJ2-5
ASSARPGGETQY
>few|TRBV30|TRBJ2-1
AWGTGNEQF
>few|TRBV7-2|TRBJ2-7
ASSFPGTGPSYEQY
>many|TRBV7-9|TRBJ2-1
ASRPTRGGSYNEQF
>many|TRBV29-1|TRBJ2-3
SVEIGGGTDTQY
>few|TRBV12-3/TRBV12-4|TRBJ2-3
ASFTSGSRDTQY
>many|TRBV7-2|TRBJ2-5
ASSLEVKTQY
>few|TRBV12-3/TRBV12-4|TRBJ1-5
ASSFTRGPFPQPQH
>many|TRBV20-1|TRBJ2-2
SPRDFSNTGELF
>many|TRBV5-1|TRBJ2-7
ASSLAPSGSAKQY
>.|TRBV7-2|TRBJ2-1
ASSLGTGVVQNEQF
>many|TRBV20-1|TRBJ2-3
SATGTSRTDTQY
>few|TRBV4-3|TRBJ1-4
ASSQDSGKLF
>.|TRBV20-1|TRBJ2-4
SATRGIGKNIQY
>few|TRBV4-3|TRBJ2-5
ASSPHQTSGAGETQY
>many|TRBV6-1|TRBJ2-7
ATRAREGLYEQY
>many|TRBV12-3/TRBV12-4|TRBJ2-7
ASSLPPSYEQY
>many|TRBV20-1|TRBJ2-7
SARDRALFGWEQY
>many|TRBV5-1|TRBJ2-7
ASGVEGVTYEQY
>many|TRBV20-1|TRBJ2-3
SARPRSSTDTQY
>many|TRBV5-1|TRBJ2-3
ASSMTSGKLGDTQY
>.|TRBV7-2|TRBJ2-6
ASSLEVVSGANVLT
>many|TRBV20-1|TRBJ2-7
SARGFGPSGSSNEQY
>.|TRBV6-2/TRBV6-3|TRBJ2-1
ASSTSFSKF
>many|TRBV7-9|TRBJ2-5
ASSLAQAPGTQY
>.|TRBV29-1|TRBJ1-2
SAYTGQGGGYT
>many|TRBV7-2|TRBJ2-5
ASSLGPTQTQY
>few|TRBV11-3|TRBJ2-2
ASSLSRVTGELF
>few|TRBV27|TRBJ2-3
ASSLRGQSTDTQY
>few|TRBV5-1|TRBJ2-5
ASLSGTGYQETQY
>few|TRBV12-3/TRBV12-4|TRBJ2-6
ASSMKFHSGANVLT
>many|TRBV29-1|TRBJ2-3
SVNLEDTQY
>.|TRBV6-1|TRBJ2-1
ASRSTGTSSYNEQF
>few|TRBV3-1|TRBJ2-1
ASSQVLANRNEQF
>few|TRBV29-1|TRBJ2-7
SVSPGGSEQY